This TCR beta chain emerged from a study of breast tumors, draining lymph nodes, adjacent tissues. The lymph nodes were axillary draining lymph nodes from breast cancer patients. The CDR3 is 16 amino acids. CDR1 is MGHRA and CDR2 is YSYEKL in the germline V gene. Trimming took 2 bases from V and 4 from J; bases not matched to a gene: 3. This clonotype was found many times. TCRdb ran MiXCR on the multiplex PCR reads and lists one entry per CDR3 protein. The data contain about 230,000 distinct CDR3 sequences, approximately 31% of them singletons. This TCR derives from a female donor with breast cancer. Some clones in this sample may be carry-over from other donors' samples. Specimen: axillary lymph node tissue. The chain links TRBV4-1 to TRBJ2-1; 12 nucleotides match TRBD2. The CDR3 DNA is TGCGCCAGCAGCCAATCACTAGCGGGAGGATACAATGAGCAGTTCTTC. It encodes CASSQSLAGGYNEQFF.